The sample holds one count of the clone carrying this T cell receptor (beta chain). What it recognizes is unknown. The record originates from a study of pediatric ulcerative colitis. The study's findings and limits: Clonal expansions reduced rectal repertoire diversity in acute severe colitis. A couple of rectal clonotypes were found only in ulcerative colitis patients, all of them.

The CDR3 is 14 residues long. Trimming removed 7 bases from V and 4 bases from J; junction bases left unmatched: 7. The V gene's germline CDR1 is SNHLY and CDR2 FYNNEI. Each sample received Survey-level depth of up to 500,000 reads. Using immunoSEQ multiplex PCR, the repertoire was profiled, and TCRdb retains in-frame clones only, with some absent. This table has about 64,000 clones, approximately 87% appearing once. This sequence was found in a boy under 18 with severe ulcerative colitis. The sequencing input was blood. This rearrangement joins TRBV2 to TRBJ2-5, with 9 bases identical to TRBD2. CDR3 sequence: CASIVAGVGETQYF. For the CDR3, the DNA is TGTGCCAGCATTGTAGCGGGAGTCGGAGAGACCCAGTACTTC.